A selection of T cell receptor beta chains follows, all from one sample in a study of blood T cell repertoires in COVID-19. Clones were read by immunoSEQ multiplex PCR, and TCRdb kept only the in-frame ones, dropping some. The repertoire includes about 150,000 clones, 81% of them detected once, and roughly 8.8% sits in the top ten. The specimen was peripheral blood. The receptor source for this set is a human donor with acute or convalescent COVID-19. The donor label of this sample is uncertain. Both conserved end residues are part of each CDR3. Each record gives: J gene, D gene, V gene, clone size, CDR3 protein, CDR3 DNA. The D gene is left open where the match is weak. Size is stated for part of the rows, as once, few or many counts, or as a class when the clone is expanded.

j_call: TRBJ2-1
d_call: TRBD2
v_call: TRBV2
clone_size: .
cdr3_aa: CASSESAEAGPSYNEQFF
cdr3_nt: TGTGCCAGCAGTGAATCGGCTGAAGCGGGGCCCTCCTACAATGAGCAGTTCTTC

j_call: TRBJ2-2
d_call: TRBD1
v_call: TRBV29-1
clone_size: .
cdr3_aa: CSVEGQGYTGELFF
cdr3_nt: TGCAGCGTTGAAGGACAGGGATACACCGGGGAGCTGTTTTTT

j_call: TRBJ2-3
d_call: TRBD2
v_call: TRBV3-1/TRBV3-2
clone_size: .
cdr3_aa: CASSPSGGGTDTQYF
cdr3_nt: TGTGCCAGCAGCCCGAGCGGGGGGGGAACAGATACGCAGTATTTT

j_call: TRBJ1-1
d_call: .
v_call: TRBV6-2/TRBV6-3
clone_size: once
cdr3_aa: CASSEWRSEAFF
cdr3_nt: TGTGCCAGCAGTGAGTGGCGGAGTGAAGCTTTCTTT

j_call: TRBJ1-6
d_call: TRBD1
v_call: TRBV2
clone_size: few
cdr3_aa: CASNWDRENSPLHF
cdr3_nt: TGTGCCAGCAATTGGGACAGGGAGAATTCACCCCTCCACTTT

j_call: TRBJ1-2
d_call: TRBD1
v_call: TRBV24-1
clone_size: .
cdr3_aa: CATSDEGADGYTF
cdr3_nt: TGTGCCACCAGTGATGAGGGGGCGGATGGCTACACCTTC

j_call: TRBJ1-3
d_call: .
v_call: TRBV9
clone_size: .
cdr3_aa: CASSVGPTDSGNTIYF
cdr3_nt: TGTGCCAGCAGCGTAGGCCCGACAGACTCTGGAAACACCATATATTTT

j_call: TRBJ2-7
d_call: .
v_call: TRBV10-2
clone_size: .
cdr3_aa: CASSELFEDYEQYF
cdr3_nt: TGCGCCAGCAGTGAATTGTTCGAGGACTACGAGCAGTACTTC

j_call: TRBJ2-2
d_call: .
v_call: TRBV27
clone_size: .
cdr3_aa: CASRGWARTGELFF
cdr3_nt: TGTGCCAGCCGAGGGTGGGCTAGAACCGGGGAGCTGTTTTTT

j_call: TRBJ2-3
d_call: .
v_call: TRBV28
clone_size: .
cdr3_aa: CASRQTGRASTDTQYF
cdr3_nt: TGTGCCAGCAGACAGACAGGACGTGCTAGCACAGATACGCAGTATTTT

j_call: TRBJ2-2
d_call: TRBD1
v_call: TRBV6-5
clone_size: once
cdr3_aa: CASIGRQGAGGELFF
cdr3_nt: TGTGCCAGCATTGGAAGGCAGGGGGCAGGCGGGGAGCTGTTTTTT

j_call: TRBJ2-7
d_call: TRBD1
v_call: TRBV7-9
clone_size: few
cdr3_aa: CAISARDSSYEQYF
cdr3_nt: TGTGCCATATCTGCCCGGGACAGCTCCTACGAGCAGTACTTC

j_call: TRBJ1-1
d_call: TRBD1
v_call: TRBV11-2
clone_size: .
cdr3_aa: CASSLGRQGRASAFF
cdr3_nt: TGTGCCAGCAGCTTAGGTCGACAGGGTCGGGCATCAGCTTTCTTT

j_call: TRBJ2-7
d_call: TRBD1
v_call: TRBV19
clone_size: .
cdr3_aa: CASSDRGYEQYF
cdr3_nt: TGTGCCAGTTCAGACAGGGGCTACGAGCAGTACTTC

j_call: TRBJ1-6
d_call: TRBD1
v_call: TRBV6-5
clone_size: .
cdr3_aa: CASRPPGQLNSPLHF
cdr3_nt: TGTGCCAGCAGACCTCCGGGACAGCTAAATTCACCCCTCCACTTT

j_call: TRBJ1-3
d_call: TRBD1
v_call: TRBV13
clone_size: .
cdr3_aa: CASSPGQGGGNTIYF
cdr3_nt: TGTGCCAGCAGCCCGGGACAGGGCGGTGGAAACACCATATATTTT

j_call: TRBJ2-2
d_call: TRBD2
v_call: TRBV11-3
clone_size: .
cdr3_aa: CASSTNWGGVTGELFF
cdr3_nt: TGTGCCAGCAGCACCAATTGGGGGGGAGTGACCGGGGAGCTGTTTTTT

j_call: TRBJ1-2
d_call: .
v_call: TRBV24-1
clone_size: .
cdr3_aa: CATSDPTDPPNYGYTF
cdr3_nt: TGTGCCACCAGTGACCCGACAGACCCTCCTAACTATGGCTACACCTTC

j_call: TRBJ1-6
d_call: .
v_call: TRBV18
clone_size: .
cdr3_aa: CASSPIEVQGRARDSPLHF
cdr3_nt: TGTGCCAGCTCACCGATTGAGGTCCAGGGCAGGGCTCGCGACTCACCCCTCCACTTT

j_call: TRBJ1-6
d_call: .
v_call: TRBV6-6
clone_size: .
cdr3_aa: CATSYRERGNSPLHF
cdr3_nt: TGTGCCACCTCTTATCGGGAGCGGGGTAATTCACCCCTCCACTTT

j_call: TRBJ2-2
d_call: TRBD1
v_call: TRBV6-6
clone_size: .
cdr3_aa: CATSKGTVIPGELFF
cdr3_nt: TGTGCCACTTCAAAAGGGACAGTCATTCCCGGGGAGCTGTTTTTT

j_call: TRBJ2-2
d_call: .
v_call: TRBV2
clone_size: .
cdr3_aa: CASSEEGSTGELFF
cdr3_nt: TGTGCCAGCAGTGAAGAGGGGTCCACCGGGGAGCTGTTTTTT

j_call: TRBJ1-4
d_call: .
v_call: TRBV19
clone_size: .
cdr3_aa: CASSQGSGKLFF
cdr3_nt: TGTGCCAGTAGCCAGGGTTCTGGAAAACTGTTTTTT

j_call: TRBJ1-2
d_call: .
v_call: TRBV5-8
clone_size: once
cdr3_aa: CASSLVTAENYGYTF
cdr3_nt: TGTGCCAGCAGCTTGGTGACAGCAGAGAACTATGGCTACACCTTC

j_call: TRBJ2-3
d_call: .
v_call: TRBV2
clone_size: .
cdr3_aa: CASSEGYTQYF
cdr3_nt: TGTGCCAGCAGCGAGGGATATACGCAGTATTTT

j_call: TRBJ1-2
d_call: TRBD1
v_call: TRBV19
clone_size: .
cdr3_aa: CASSTRGTGSNYGYTF
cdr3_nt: TGTGCCAGTAGTACGAGGGGGACAGGGTCGAACTATGGCTACACCTTC

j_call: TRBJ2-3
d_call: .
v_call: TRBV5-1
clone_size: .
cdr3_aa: CASSFEGLTDTQYF
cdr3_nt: TGCGCCAGCAGCTTCGAGGGTTTGACAGATACGCAGTATTTT

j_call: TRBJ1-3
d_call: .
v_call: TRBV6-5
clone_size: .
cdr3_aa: CATRRGNTIYF
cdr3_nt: TGTGCCACTCGTCGGGGAAACACCATATATTTT